This is a list of T cell receptor beta chains from one sample in a study of blood T cell repertoires in COVID-19. Using immunoSEQ multiplex PCR, the repertoire was profiled, and TCRdb retains in-frame clones only, with some absent. The sample yields around 300,000 clones, roughly 85% seen once. The sample consisted of peripheral blood. The receptors were gathered from a human donor in a cohort sampled during active COVID-19. Each CDR3 is given with its conserved first and last residue. A D gene is named only where the DNA matches it firmly. A clone size is listed for some rows: how often the clone was seen (once, few, many), or a class if it is expanded.

TRBJ2-7,-,-,TRBV9,TGTGCCAGCAGCGTAGTAGCGGACTCCTACGAGCAGTACTTC,CASSVVADSYEQYF
TRBJ1-1,-,-,TRBV3-1/TRBV3-2,TGTGCCAGCAGCCAAGAGGCCCCCAATGAAGCTTTCTTT,CASSQEAPNEAFF
TRBJ2-2,once,TRBD1,TRBV19,TGTGCCAGTAGTATTCGGGGACAGGGGGAGTTTAGTGGCACCGGGGAGCTGTTTTTT,CASSIRGQGEFSGTGELFF
TRBJ2-3,-,TRBD1,TRBV20-1,TGCAGTGCTAGTGGGACAGGGAGGACAGATACGCAGTATTTT,CSASGTGRTDTQYF
TRBJ2-2,-,TRBD2,TRBV6-5,TGTGCCAGTAAACTAGCGGTTGCCGGGGAGCTGTTTTTT,CASKLAVAGELFF
TRBJ2-1,-,-,TRBV21-1,TGTGCCAGCAGCAAGAGTATGCTAGCGGTAGGAAATGAGCAGTTCTTC,CASSKSMLAVGNEQFF
TRBJ1-2,-,-,TRBV6-6,TGTGCCAGCAGCAACAAGCAGGCGGGAGGGGGCTACACCTTC,CASSNKQAGGGYTF
TRBJ2-5,-,-,TRBV27,TGTGCCAGCAGTTACTCCGCTCTCGCGACCCAGTACTTC,CASSYSALATQYF
TRBJ1-5,-,-,TRBV28,TGTGCCAGCAGTTTAACCCCAGGCGAGGGAAATCAGCCCCAGCATTTT,CASSLTPGEGNQPQHF
TRBJ2-5,-,TRBD2,TRBV5-4,TGTGCCAGCAGCCCCGGGACTAAAGAGACCCAGTACTTC,CASSPGTKETQYF
TRBJ2-3,-,TRBD2,TRBV25-1,TGTGCCAGCAGTGAATCAGGGACTAGCGCGCAGTATTTT,CASSESGTSAQYF
TRBJ2-7,-,TRBD2,TRBV11-3,TGTGCCAGCAGCTTAGGCGGGAGAGAAGTGCAGTACTTC,CASSLGGREVQYF
TRBJ1-2,-,-,TRBV4-3,TGCGCCAGCAGCCAAGTCTTTGTCAGTAACTATGGCTACACCTTC,CASSQVFVSNYGYTF
TRBJ2-3,-,-,TRBV10-3,TGTGCCATCAGTGGATGGACAGAAACAGATACGCAGTATTTT,CAISGWTETDTQYF
TRBJ2-1,-,-,TRBV27,TGTGCCAGCAGCCTTATGAGCGGAACTACGGGTGAGCAGTTCTTC,CASSLMSGTTGEQFF
TRBJ1-2,-,-,TRBV6-1,TGTGCCAGCAGTGAAGTAATTACCCGGCACAGAGAGTATGGCTACACCTTC,CASSEVITRHREYGYTF
TRBJ1-2,-,-,TRBV15,TGTGCCACCAGCATAGATCCCAGTGGCTATGGCTACACCTTC,CATSIDPSGYGYTF
TRBJ2-7,-,TRBD2,TRBV10-2,TGCGCCACCTCTAGCGGGTACCCCTACGAGCAGTACTTC,CATSSGYPYEQYF
TRBJ1-1,-,-,TRBV5-4,TGTGCCAGCAGCCGCGGTAGAATGGACACTGAAGCTTTCTTT,CASSRGRMDTEAFF
TRBJ2-4,-,-,TRBV27,TGTGCCAGCAGTTTACGGGGGAGTTTAGCCCAAAACATTCAGTACTTC,CASSLRGSLAQNIQYF
TRBJ2-1,-,-,TRBV19,TGTGCCAGTAGTATCTCTAATGAGCAGTTCTTC,CASSISNEQFF
TRBJ1-6,-,TRBD1,TRBV7-9,TGTGCCAGCAGCTCCGTCTACAGGGGAAATAATTCACCCCTCCACTTT,CASSSVYRGNNSPLHF
TRBJ2-1,-,-,TRBV3-1/TRBV3-2,TGTGCCAGCAGCCTCAGGGATGAGCAGTTCTTC,CASSLRDEQFF
TRBJ1-2,-,-,TRBV6-5,TGTGCCAGCAGTTTTTCTTACAGGGCGGAGGATGGCTACACCTTC,CASSFSYRAEDGYTF
TRBJ2-5,-,TRBD2,TRBV5-1,TGCGCCAGCCGGGGACTAAAAGAGACCCAGTACTTC,CASRGLKETQYF
TRBJ2-3,-,-,TRBV2,TGTGCCAGCAGGACACCCACAGATACGCAGTATTTT,CASRTPTDTQYF
TRBJ1-5,-,-,TRBV27,TGTGCCAGCAGTTCCATCGACACCAATCAGCCCCAGCATTTT,CASSSIDTNQPQHF
TRBJ2-1,few,TRBD2,TRBV19,TGTGCCAGTAGTATACGGGGGGGACTAGCGGGAGACGAGCAGTTCTTC,CASSIRGGLAGDEQFF
TRBJ2-1,-,TRBD1,TRBV19,TGTGCCAGTAGTATGCCCAGGGGGAATAATGAGCAGTTCTTC,CASSMPRGNNEQFF
TRBJ1-6,-,-,TRBV30,TGTGCCTGGGGGTTTTTAGGGGCCCTCCACTTT,CAWGFLGALHF
TRBJ1-1,-,-,TRBV18,TGTGCCAGCTCACCTTTTCGGGACACTGAAGCTTTCTTT,CASSPFRDTEAFF
TRBJ1-1,-,-,TRBV18,TGTGCCAGCTCACCACTTGGAACTAGCACTGAAGCTTTCTTT,CASSPLGTSTEAFF
TRBJ2-3,-,-,TRBV6-5,TGTGCCAGCACCTCCCCCGCGGGGACAGATACGCAGTATTTT,CASTSPAGTDTQYF